What follows describes a single T cell receptor (beta chain). This record comes from a study of blood T cell repertoires in COVID-19. Study-level information: Samples of COVID-19 (acute and convalescent) were obtained from the United States, Italy and Spain. The cDNA or gDNA used as material had been derived from T cells, B-cell-depleted T cells, or PBMCs.

Original analysis: Reference gene primer amplification gave estimated nucleated cell counts. The method was immunoSEQ multiplex PCR; TCRdb's version includes in-frame clones alone and lacks a portion of them. Clone size and V and J calls were adopted from that table, with D and trimming inferred from the DNA. In the table there are roughly 90,000 clones, over 70% of which are singletons. V was clipped by 5 bases and J by 3 bases; unmatched bases: 6. Germline CDR1 is SGHTA and CDR2 is FQGNSA. The length of the CDR3 is 14 residues. The chain joins TRBV7-2 to TRBJ2-7, with 8 bases that match TRBD1. The TCR was taken from a woman of 80 years or more with active or convalescent COVID-19. The sample comprised peripheral blood. The CDR3 nucleotides are TGTGCCAGCAGCCCATACAGGGGGGTCTACGAGCAGTACTTC. Translating gives CASSPYRGVYEQYF.